This T cell receptor (beta chain) was recorded in a study of regulatory T cells in long-lasting Graves disease. CDR3-region Arm-PCR and iRepertoire HTBI primers produced the TCR beta libraries. TCRdb itself ran the multiplex PCR reads through MiXCR, one entry per CDR3 protein. This table holds a few hundred thousand distinct CDR3 sequences, around 18% found once. Regarding time point: newly diagnosed GD, antithyroid drugs for less than 3 months. From PBMCs, RNA was extracted and then used to make the TCR library. There are many counts of this clonotype. The sample also formed part of further work on T cells in Graves' hyperthyroidism and ophthalmopathy. As reported in that work: Graves' hyperthyroidism was deemed stable given no ophthalmopathy progression within 18 months. Clinical symptoms, serum thyroxine, TRAb, thyroid ultrasound and orbital computed tomography established diagnosis.

The receptor was derived from a woman in her 30s with Graves disease. This sample comprised peripheral blood mononuclear cells (PBMCs), obtained at new diagnosis, from a patient treated with antithyroid drugs.

CDR3 residues: CSVQLEGEKLFF. The CDR3 region has the DNA TGCAGCGTTCAACTCGAAGGAGAAAAACTGTTTTTT. The J gene is TRBJ1-4, the V gene TRBV29-1; D is uncertain. Looked up from germline, CDR1 is SQVTM and CDR2 is ANQGSEA. The CDR3 runs to 12 residues. Trimming removed 5 bases at V and 8 bases at J, with 12 bases between.